Listed here is a single T cell receptor (beta chain). Its antigen is unidentified. From the 5' RACE reads, TCRdb called clonotypes with MiXCR, one entry per CDR3 protein. The sample consists of over 150,000 distinct CDR3 sequences, roughly a fifth of them appearing once. These data are taken from a study of T-cell memory formation after mild COVID-19. Broader study findings: Among CD4+ contracting clones, most were CM and EM, and CD8+ ones EMRA. Nothing showed for sure that second-wave clones peaking on day 37 were SARS-CoV-2 specific.

V shed 1 base and J shed 2 bases, with 10 bases lying between them. The germline V gene has CDR1 MGHRA and CDR2 YSYEKL. The CDR3 is 15 amino acids. The chain employs TRBV4-1 and TRBJ2-3; no clear D gene. The sample consisted of PBMCs or a T cell subset sorted from them (not recorded which). The TCR originated in an adult woman who had mild COVID-19 (a few samples of this study predate the infection). Cell type and time point are not known. The CDR3 nucleotides are TGCGCCAGCAGCCAAGTCGTTAGACTCACAGATACGCAGTATTTT. Translating it yields CASSQVVRLTDTQYF.